This TCR beta chain stems from a study of shared clonotypes between healthy human individuals. About this clone: The antigen is not known.

Method: immunoSEQ multiplex PCR; TCRdb's copy keeps in-frame clones and lacks some. The repertoire holds approximately 2,200,000 clones, with just over 90% as singletons. Regarding the study as a whole: Some clonotypes were shared by all four sorted-subset donors, while others were not shared. The non-shared ones had lower generation probabilities than the shared ones. Few donors limited the genetic and exposure-history diversity represented.

CD45RO-negative, CCR7-selected cells formed the naive CD8 fraction, which excluded terminally differentiated effector memory CD45RA+ cells. The CDR3 runs 16 residues. The ends lost 4 bases at V and 2 bases at J; junction bases unmatched: 4. The germline V gene has CDR1 LNHDA and CDR2 SQIVND (reference sequence). The sequenced sample consisted of naive CD8+ T cells from PBMCs. The receptor comes from a man between 18 and 35 years old in good health. Some clones in this sample may be carry-over from other donors' samples. The chain combines TRBV19 with TRBJ2-1; 11 bases fit TRBD2. Here the CDR3 DNA reads TGTGCCAGTAGTACCGCACTAGCGGGAGCCTACAATGAGCAGTTCTTC. Amino acids: CASSTALAGAYNEQFF.